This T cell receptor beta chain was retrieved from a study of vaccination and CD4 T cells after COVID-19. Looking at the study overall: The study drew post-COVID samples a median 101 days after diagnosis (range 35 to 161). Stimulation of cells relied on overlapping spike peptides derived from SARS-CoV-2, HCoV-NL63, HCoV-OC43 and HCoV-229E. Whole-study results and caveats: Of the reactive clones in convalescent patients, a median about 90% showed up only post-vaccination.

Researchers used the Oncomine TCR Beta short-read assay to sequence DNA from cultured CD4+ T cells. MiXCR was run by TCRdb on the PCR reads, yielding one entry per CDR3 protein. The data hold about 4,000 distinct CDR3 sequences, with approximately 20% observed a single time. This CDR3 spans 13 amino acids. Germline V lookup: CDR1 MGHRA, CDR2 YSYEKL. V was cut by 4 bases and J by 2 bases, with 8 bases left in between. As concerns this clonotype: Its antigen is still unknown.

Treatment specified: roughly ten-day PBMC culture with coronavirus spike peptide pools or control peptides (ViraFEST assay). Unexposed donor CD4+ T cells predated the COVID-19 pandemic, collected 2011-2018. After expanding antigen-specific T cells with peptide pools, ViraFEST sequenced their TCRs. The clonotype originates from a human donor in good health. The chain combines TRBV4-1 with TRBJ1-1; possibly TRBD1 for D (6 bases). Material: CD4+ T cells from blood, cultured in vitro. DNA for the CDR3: TGCGCCAGCAGCCGGGGGGCAAACACTGAAGCTTTCTTT. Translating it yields CASSRGANTEAFF.